The entry below gives a single T cell receptor (beta chain) sequence along with its context. Antigen unknown. The data were taken from a study of T cell responses to AZD1222 COVID-19 vaccine. Study-wide findings and caveats: A mostly white British donor set with more females was recruited, and clonal diversity was possibly underestimated. Along spike, vaccine-associated CD4 TCRs were found throughout, with dominance at 160-218 and 743-854. After two AZD1222 doses, spike-specific TCR breadth and depth rose versus day 0.

Produced via immunoSEQ multiplex PCR; TCRdb's table is partial and in-frame only. The sample carries hundreds of thousands of clones, about 93% recorded once. With 5 bases removed from V and 4 bases from J, the gap between germline ends came to 14 bases. The CDR3 has 13 amino acids. Germline V lookup: CDR1 GTSNPN, CDR2 SVGIG (reference sequence). The gene calls are TRBV30 and TRBJ1-1; D is uncertain. Source: peripheral blood, taken on day 0 of MenACWY control vaccination. The origin of this receptor is an adult in good health. The CDR3, as DNA: TGTGCCTGGCGACGCTCAGTGGGCACTGAAGCTTTCTTT. Translation: CAWRRSVGTEAFF.